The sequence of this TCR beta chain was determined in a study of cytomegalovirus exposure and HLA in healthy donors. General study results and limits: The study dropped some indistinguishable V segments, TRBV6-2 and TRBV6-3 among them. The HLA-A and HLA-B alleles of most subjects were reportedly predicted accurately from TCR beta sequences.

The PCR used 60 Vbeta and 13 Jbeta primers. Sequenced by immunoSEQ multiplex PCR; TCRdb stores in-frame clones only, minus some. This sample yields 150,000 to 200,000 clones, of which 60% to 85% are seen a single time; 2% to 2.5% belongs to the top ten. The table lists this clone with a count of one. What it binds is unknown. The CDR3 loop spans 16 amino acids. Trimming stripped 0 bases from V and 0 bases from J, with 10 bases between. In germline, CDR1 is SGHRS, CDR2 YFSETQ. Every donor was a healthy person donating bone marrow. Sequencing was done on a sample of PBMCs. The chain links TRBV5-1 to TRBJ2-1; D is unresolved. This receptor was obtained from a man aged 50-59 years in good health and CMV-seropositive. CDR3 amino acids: CASSLGGRSSYNEQFF. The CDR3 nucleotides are TGCGCCAGCAGCTTGGGTGGCCGGAGCTCCTACAATGAGCAGTTCTTC.